The 2 T cell receptor beta chains below all came from one sample that was sequenced in a study of T-cell reconstitution after alpha-beta-depleted transplantation in children. It was with unique molecular identifiers that the TCRbeta library was prepared. One entry per CDR3 protein results from TCRdb running MiXCR on the PCR reads. The sample shows approximately 340,000 distinct CDR3 sequences, approximately 10% of them seen only once. The sample here was PBMCs from the stem cell graft donor, taken from the stem cell graft. These receptors came from a human donor who donated a stem cell graft to a child with acute lymphoblastic leukemia.

This clonotype was seen many times. The chain is built from TRBV20-1 and TRBJ2-7; perhaps TRBD2 as D (5 bases). V lost 3 bases, J lost 5 bases, and 8 bases lay in between. Per germline, CDR1 DFQATT and CDR2 SNEGSKA (reference sequence). The CDR3 spans 11 residues. The CDR3 loop is CSAREVHEQYF. The CDR3 DNA reads TGCAGTGCTAGGGAGGTACACGAGCAGTACTTC.

The CDR3 DNA follows: TGCAGTGCTAGAGATTCGCGAGCGGGAGACTACAATGAGCAGTTCTTC. Protein: CSARDSRAGDYNEQFF. This chain joins TRBV20-1 and TRBJ2-1; 8 bases map to TRBD2. The CDR3 loop spans 16 amino acids. CDR1 is DFQATT and CDR2 is SNEGSKA in the germline V gene (reference sequence). After removal of 0 bases from V and 3 bases from J, the junction contained 7 bases not matched to a gene.